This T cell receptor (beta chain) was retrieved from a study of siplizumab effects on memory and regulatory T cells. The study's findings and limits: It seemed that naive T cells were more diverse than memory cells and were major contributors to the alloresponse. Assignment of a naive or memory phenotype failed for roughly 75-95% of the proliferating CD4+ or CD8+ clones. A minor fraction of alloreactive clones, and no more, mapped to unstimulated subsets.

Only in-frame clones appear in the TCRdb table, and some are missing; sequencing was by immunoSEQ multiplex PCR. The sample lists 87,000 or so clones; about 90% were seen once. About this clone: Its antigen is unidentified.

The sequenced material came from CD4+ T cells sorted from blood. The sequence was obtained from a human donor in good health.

The CDR3 region has the DNA TGTGCCAGCAGCTTCCGGGAGGATGAAAAACTGTTTTTT. It specifies CASSFREDEKLFF. The chain has TRBV7-9 and TRBJ1-4; unclear D gene. Germline-derived CDR1 and CDR2 are SEHNR and FQNEAQ (reference sequence). The CDR3 sequence is 13 residues long. Trimming stripped 3 bases from V and 6 bases from J, with 8 bases between. The full variable domain, completed using reference TRBV7-9 and TRBJ1-4, is DTGVSQNPRHKITKRGQNVTFRCDPISEHNRLYWYRQTLGQGPEFLTYFQNEAQLEKSRLLSDRFSAERPKGSFSTLEIQRTEQGDSAMYLCASSFREDEKLFFGSGTQLSVL.